The 21 T cell receptor beta chains in this list originate from one sample, sequenced in a study of T cell clones after liver transplantation. The method was immunoSEQ multiplex PCR; TCRdb's version includes in-frame clones alone and lacks a portion of them. The repertoire holds 55,000 to 75,000 clones, with about 73% as singletons. The input for sequencing was CD4+ T cells from blood, taken at the approximately 16-month timepoint. The receptors here all came from a human patient who received a liver transplant. Some T cells may be transferred from the graft donor.

This clone came up a few times. The chain uses TRBV6-1 and TRBJ2-2; D is ambiguous. Germline values: CDR1 MNHNS, CDR2 SASEGT. Trimming stripped 3 bases from V and 1 base from J, with 6 bases between. This CDR3 contains 14 residues. The CDR3 DNA follows: TGTGCCAGCAGTGATCACTGGAACACCGGGGAGCTGTTTTTT. Translation: CASSDHWNTGELFF.

In nucleotides, the CDR3 is TGTGCCAGCTCACCGGGGTTGAAGGGGGGCATGACTGAAGCTTTCTTT. Translation: CASSPGLKGGMTEAFF. The chain has TRBV18 and TRBJ1-1, with a weak D call TRBD1 (6 bases). The germline gives CDR1 KGHSH, CDR2 LQKENI. V gave up 3 bases and J gave up 5 bases, with 19 bases separating them. The CDR3 loop spans 16 amino acids.

The V call is TRBV28, the J call TRBJ1-5; 7 bases are a match to TRBD1. J lost 3 bases, V lost 5 bases, and 4 bases had no gene match. Germline-derived CDR1 and CDR2 are MDHEN and SYDVKM. This CDR3 has 14 residues. The CDR3 DNA follows: TGTGCCAGCAGTCCAGGGGGGGACAATCAGCCCCAGCATTTT. Translating it yields CASSPGGDNQPQHF.

The V gene is TRBV6-1, the J gene TRBJ1-2; no clear D gene. The ends were cut back, 3 bases at V and 2 bases at J, with 7 bases in the middle. CDR1 and CDR2 from the germline V gene are MNHNS and SASEGT. The CDR3 covers 13 residues. The CDR3 DNA reads as TGTGCCAGCAGTGACAACAGAAACTATGGCTACACCTTC. Translating gives CASSDNRNYGYTF.

V and J are TRBV27 and TRBJ1-2, with D maybe TRBD1 (5 bases). This CDR3 has 14 amino acids. Per germline, CDR1 MNHEY and CDR2 SMNVEV (reference sequence). V shed 2 bases and J shed 4 bases, with 11 bases lying between them. CDR3 coding DNA: TGTGCCAGCAGTTTACGGGGCCTTGGCTATGGCTACACCTTC. Its protein is CASSLRGLGYGYTF.

This clone was detected once. The chain is built from TRBV18 and TRBJ2-7, with a possible D match to TRBD2 (6 bases). Deletions cut 0 bases from V and 3 bases from J, with 12 bases between. Germline V gene lookup returns CDR1 KGHSH and CDR2 LQKENI. This CDR3 region has 15 residues. The CDR3 DNA sequence: TGTGCCAGCTCACCACCTAGCGCGGACTACTACGAGCAGTACTTC. Protein product: CASSPPSADYYEQYF.

V usage is TRBV7-8 and J usage is TRBJ2-5, with D perhaps given as TRBD1 or TRBD2 (5 bases each). Trimming shortened V by 0 bases and J by 4 bases, and 12 bases separated the two germline ends. CDR3 length equals 15 residues. Looked up from germline, CDR1 is SGHVS and CDR2 is FQNEAQ. The CDR3 reads CASSLAGVRGETQYF. As DNA, the CDR3 is TGTGCCAGCAGCTTAGCGGGGGTAAGAGGAGAGACCCAGTACTTC.

The chain recombines TRBV20-1 with TRBJ2-7; TRBD1 matches 7 bases. The germline CDR1 and CDR2 sequences are DFQATT and SNEGSKA (reference sequence). This CDR3 is built from 11 residues. The V segment lost 8 bases and the J segment 5 bases; nucleotides outside the gene matches: 6. CDR3 sequence: CSTRQGNEQYF. CDR3 nucleotide sequence: TGCAGTACTCGACAGGGTAACGAGCAGTACTTC.

This sequence joins TRBV2 and TRBJ1-5; no firm D call. The CDR3 extends over 13 amino acids. Between the trimmed V and J ends, which lost 4 bases and 3 bases, there was a span of 7 bases. Germline V gene data show CDR1 as SNHLY and CDR2 as FYNNEI. This chain's CDR3 is CASSANLNQPQHF. CDR3 sequence (DNA): TGTGCCAGCAGTGCCAACCTCAATCAGCCCCAGCATTTT.

This clone has just a few counts. The chain is built from TRBV2 and TRBJ1-1; TRBD1 agrees at 7 bases. The CDR3 length is 14 residues. J was trimmed by 4 bases and V by 6 bases; bases with no gene match: 8. CDR1 SNHLY and CDR2 FYNNEI come from the germline V gene. In nucleotides, the CDR3 is TGTGCCAGCAGGAGAGAGGGGGCAAGCACTGAAGCTTTCTTT. It specifies CASRREGASTEAFF. Variable domain in full (rest from reference TRBV2 and TRBJ1-1): EPEVTQTPSHQVTQMGQEVILRCVPISNHLYFYWYRQILGQKVEFLVSFYNNEISEKSEIFDDQFSVERPDGSNFTLKIRSTKLEDSAMYFCASRREGASTEAFFGQGTRLTVV.

Only a few counts were recorded for this clone. The rearrangement links TRBV2 to TRBJ2-7; D is possibly TRBD2 (5 bases). The CDR3 loop spans 12 amino acids. The germline V gene has CDR1 SNHLY and CDR2 FYNNEI. V was shortened by 3 bases and J by 7 bases, with 10 bases between the two germline ends. The CDR3: CASSDEGWEQYF. CDR3 nucleotides: TGTGCCAGCAGTGATGAGGGTTGGGAGCAGTACTTC.

The genes are TRBV28 and TRBJ1-1; D is possibly TRBD1 (5 bases). V lost 8 bases and J lost 1, with 8 bases in between. CDR3 length: 12 amino acids. The germline V gene has CDR1 MDHEN and CDR2 SYDVKM. CDR3 DNA sequence: TGTGCCAGCTTAGGACAGAACACTGAAGCTTTCTTT. This sequence encodes CASLGQNTEAFF.

The gene calls are TRBV5-1 and TRBJ1-1, with 11 positions matching TRBD1. Germline V gene data show CDR1 as SGHRS and CDR2 as YFSETQ. J gave up 4 bases and V 0 bases, and 8 bases lay outside the gene matches. The CDR3 sequence is 17 residues long. The CDR3 region has the DNA TGCGCCAGCAGCTTGGGAGGACAGGGGGCAGGGTTCACTGAAGCTTTCTTT. Its translation is CASSLGGQGAGFTEAFF.

This chain joins TRBV6-1 and TRBJ2-7; 7 bases agree with TRBD2. V trimming: 10 bases; J trimming: 3 bases; junction bases outside the gene matches: 3. This CDR3 has 11 amino acids. CDR1 is MNHNS and CDR2 is SASEGT in the germline V gene. The CDR3 nucleotides read TGTGCCACATCGGGAGGCTACGAGCAGTACTTC. Residues: CATSGGYEQYF.

This clone is medium-sized within its sample. The V gene is TRBV5-1, the J gene TRBJ1-5; TRBD1 is a possible D gene (5 bases). V lost 2 bases and J 0 bases, leaving 12 bases between the germline ends. The germline gives CDR1 SGHRS, CDR2 YFSETQ. The CDR3 covers 16 residues. CDR3 bases: TGCGCCAGCAGCTTCCGGGGCGTCTATAGCAATCAGCCCCAGCATTTT. Protein product: CASSFRGVYSNQPQHF.

This clone was picked up a small number of times. The V gene is TRBV7-9, the J gene TRBJ2-5, with no clear D. The CDR3 extends over 12 amino acids. V shed 7 bases and J shed 5 bases, with 11 bases lying between them. Germline CDR1 SEHNR, CDR2 FQNEAQ (reference sequence). The CDR3 is CASTILGETQYF. CDR3 in DNA: TGTGCCAGCACCATATTGGGTGAGACCCAGTACTTC.

The chain links TRBV2 to TRBJ2-1; 12 bases map to TRBD2. CDR1 is SNHLY, CDR2 FYNNEI, per germline. After removal of 5 bases from V and 4 bases from J, the junction contained 3 bases not matched to a gene. The CDR3 contains 15 residues. The DNA of the CDR3 is TGTGCCAGCAGTCCTGGACTAGCGGGGTACAATGAGCAGTTCTTC. This encodes CASSPGLAGYNEQFF. Combining the CDR3 with reference TRBV2 and TRBJ2-1 gives the whole variable domain EPEVTQTPSHQVTQMGQEVILRCVPISNHLYFYWYRQILGQKVEFLVSFYNNEISEKSEIFDDQFSVERPDGSNFTLKIRSTKLEDSAMYFCASSPGLAGYNEQFFGPGTRLTVL.

The chain carries TRBV19 and TRBJ1-2; the D gene is possibly TRBD1 (6 bases). V lost 6 bases and J lost 5, with 19 bases in between. CDR3 length: 15 residues. The germline V gene has CDR1 LNHDA and CDR2 SQIVND (reference sequence). CDR3 DNA: TGTGCCAGTAGGAACGGGGGGGTTGGGACATATGGCTACACCTTC. Translated, it gives CASRNGGVGTYGYTF.

This rearrangement joins TRBV28 to TRBJ1-3; TRBD1 might be the D (6 bases). The CDR3 is 15 amino acids. The germline V gene encodes CDR1 MDHEN and CDR2 SYDVKM. Trimming cost V 2 bases and J 4 bases, with 12 bases left between them. The CDR3 DNA reads TGTGCCAGCAGTTTAAGGGGGACTTACGGAAACACCATATATTTT. It encodes CASSLRGTYGNTIYF.

The V call is TRBV6-1, the J call TRBJ2-1, with 14 positions matching TRBD2. Germline lookup yields CDR1 MNHNS and CDR2 SASEGT. CDR3 size: 16 residues. The junction had 5 bases not matched to a gene; V was cut back by 4 bases and J by 6 bases. DNA for the CDR3: TGTGCCAGCAGTGTCCTAGGACTAGCGGGAGGCAATGAGCAGTTCTTC. This encodes CASSVLGLAGGNEQFF.

In this sample, this clone turned up a few times. The chain joins TRBV30 to TRBJ1-6, with 11 bases identical to TRBD1. J lost 7 bases, V lost 0 bases, and 2 bases had no gene match. This CDR3 contains 15 residues. CDR1 and CDR2 (germline): GTSNPN, SVGIG (reference sequence). CDR3 in DNA: TGTGCCTGGAGTGTACGGGACAGGGGGAATTCACCCCTCCACTTT. Protein product: CAWSVRDRGNSPLHF.